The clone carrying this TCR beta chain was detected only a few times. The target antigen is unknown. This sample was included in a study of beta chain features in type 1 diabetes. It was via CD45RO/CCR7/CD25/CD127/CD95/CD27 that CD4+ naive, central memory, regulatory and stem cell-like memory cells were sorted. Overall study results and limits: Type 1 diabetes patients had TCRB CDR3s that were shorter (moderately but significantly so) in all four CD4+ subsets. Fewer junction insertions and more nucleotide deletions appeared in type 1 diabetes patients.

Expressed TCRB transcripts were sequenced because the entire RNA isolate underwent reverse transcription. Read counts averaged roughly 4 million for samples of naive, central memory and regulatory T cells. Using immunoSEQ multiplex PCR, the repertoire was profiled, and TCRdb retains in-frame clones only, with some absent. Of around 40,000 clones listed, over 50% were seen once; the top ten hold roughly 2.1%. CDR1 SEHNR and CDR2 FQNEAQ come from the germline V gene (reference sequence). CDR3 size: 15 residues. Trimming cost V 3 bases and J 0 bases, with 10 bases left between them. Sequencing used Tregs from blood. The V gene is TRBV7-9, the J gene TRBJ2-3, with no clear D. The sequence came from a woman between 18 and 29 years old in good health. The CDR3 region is CASSLASLSTDTQYF. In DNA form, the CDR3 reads TGTGCCAGCAGCTTGGCTTCACTAAGCACAGATACGCAGTATTTT.